These 8 T cell receptor beta chains share one sample of origin, sequenced in a study of blood T cell repertoires in COVID-19. Generated by immunoSEQ multiplex PCR, the TCRdb table keeps only in-frame clones and is missing some. This table holds around 300,000 clones, about nine tenths found once. Material: peripheral blood. These receptors all stem from a woman in her forties who had recovered from COVID-19.

The table lists this clone with a count of one. The rearrangement uses TRBV19 and TRBJ1-5; D is ambiguous. CDR1 LNHDA and CDR2 SQIVND come from the germline V gene (reference sequence). Trimming removed 6 bases at V and 1 base at J, with 13 bases between. This CDR3 is 15 amino acids long. CDR3 DNA: TGTGCCAGTAGCCGGGGAGGGTACAGCAATCAGCCCCAGCATTTT. It codes for CASSRGGYSNQPQHF.

The chain uses TRBV6-5 and TRBJ2-1; D is unresolved. Trimming removed 8 bases from V and 3 bases from J, with 8 bases in between. Germline V gene lookup returns CDR1 MNHEY and CDR2 SVGAGI. This CDR3 is built from 12 residues. The CDR3 loop reads CASGPGYNEQFF. The CDR3 DNA reads TGTGCCAGCGGGCCAGGCTACAATGAGCAGTTCTTC.

The chain is built from TRBV3-1 (or the pseudogene TRBV3-2) and TRBJ2-7; TRBD2 agrees at 11 bases. The CDR3 loop spans 14 amino acids. The germline V gene has CDR1 LGHDT and CDR2 YNNKEL (reference sequence). J gave up 2 bases and V 4 bases, and 1 base lay outside the gene matches. CDR3 coding DNA: TGTGCCAGCAGCCGGGGACTAGCGGCCTACGAGCAGTACTTC. This sequence encodes CASSRGLAAYEQYF.

The V gene is TRBV11-3, the J gene TRBJ2-1; a weak D match, TRBD1 (6 bases). This CDR3 contains 14 residues. Germline loops: CDR1 SGHNT, CDR2 YENEEA. V dropped 8 bases and J dropped 3 bases, with 14 bases sitting between them. Here the CDR3 reads CASGPGHLYNEQFF. The CDR3, as DNA: TGTGCCAGCGGACCGGGACACCTCTACAATGAGCAGTTCTTC.

The gene calls are TRBV4-2 and TRBJ1-3; D possibly corresponds to TRBD1 (5 bases). The CDR3 is 16 residues long. Germline V gene data show CDR1 as LGHNA and CDR2 as YNFKEQ. V was clipped by 5 bases and J by 8 bases, with 22 bases between them. CDR3 coding DNA: TGTGCCAGCAGCAACCGACCGCAGGGTAGGCTAGACACCATATATTTT. Amino acids: CASSNRPQGRLDTIYF.

V is TRBV7-3 and J is TRBJ2-1; 7 bases are shared with TRBD2. Germline assignment: CDR1 SGHTA and CDR2 FQGTGA. V lost 3 bases and J lost 6; bases outside the gene matches: 8. This CDR3 spans 15 amino acids. The CDR3 loop is CASSLASGHFNEQFF. The CDR3 coding sequence is TGTGCCAGCAGCTTGGCTAGCGGCCATTTCAATGAGCAGTTCTTC.

V is TRBV27 and J is TRBJ2-2; 8 bases are a match to TRBD1. Trimming removed 6 bases from V and 4 bases from J; junction bases left unmatched: 7. There are 15 residues in the CDR3. Looked up from germline, CDR1 is MNHEY and CDR2 is SMNVEV (reference sequence). For the CDR3, the DNA is TGTGCCAGCAGCCGGTGGACAGGGACCACCGGGGAGCTGTTTTTT. It encodes CASSRWTGTTGELFF.

The chain links TRBV4-2 to TRBJ2-3, with 13 nucleotides matching TRBD2. J lost 3 bases, V lost 3 bases, and 6 bases had no gene match. Germline CDR1 LGHNA, CDR2 YNFKEQ. The CDR3 runs 17 residues. The CDR3: CASSQSTSGRGTDTQYF. CDR3 bases: TGTGCCAGCAGCCAGTCCACTAGCGGGAGGGGTACAGATACGCAGTATTTT.